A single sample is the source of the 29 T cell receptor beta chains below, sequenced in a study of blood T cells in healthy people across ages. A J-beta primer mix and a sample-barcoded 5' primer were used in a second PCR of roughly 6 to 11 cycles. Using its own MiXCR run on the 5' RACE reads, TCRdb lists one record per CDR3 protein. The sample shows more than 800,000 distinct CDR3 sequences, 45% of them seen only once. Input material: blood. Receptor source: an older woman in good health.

CDR3 in DNA: TGCGCCAGCAGCCACTATGGACTAGCCTCCTACGAGCAGTACTTC. It translates to CASSHYGLASYEQYF. The chain couples TRBV5-1 to TRBJ2-7; TRBD2 agrees at 8 bases. This CDR3 is built from 15 residues. Unmatched junction bases numbered 6, after V lost 4 bases and J lost 0 bases. Germline V gene sequence: CDR1 SGHRS, CDR2 YFSETQ.

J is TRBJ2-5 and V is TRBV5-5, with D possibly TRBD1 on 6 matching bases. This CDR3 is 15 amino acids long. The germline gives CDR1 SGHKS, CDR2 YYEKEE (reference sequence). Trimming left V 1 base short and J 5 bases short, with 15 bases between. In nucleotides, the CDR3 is TGTGCCAGCAGCTTGACAGGGCCCTCCGGGGAGACCCAGTACTTC. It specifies CASSLTGPSGETQYF.

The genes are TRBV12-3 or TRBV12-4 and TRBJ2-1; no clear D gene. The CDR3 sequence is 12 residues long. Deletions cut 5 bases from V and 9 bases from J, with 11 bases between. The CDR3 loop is CASSHTRGEQFF. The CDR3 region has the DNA TGTGCCAGCAGTCATACCCGAGGTGAGCAGTTCTTC.

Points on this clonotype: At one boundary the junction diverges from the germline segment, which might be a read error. CDR3 coding DNA: TGTGCCAGCAGCTCCCCCCGGGACAGGAGGTACACTGAGCAGTTCTTC. Encoded protein: CASSSPRDRRYTEQFF. This chain uses TRBV11-2 with TRBJ2-1; TRBD1 agrees at 8 bases. CDR3 size: 16 residues. From germline, CDR1 is SGHAT and CDR2 FQNNGV.

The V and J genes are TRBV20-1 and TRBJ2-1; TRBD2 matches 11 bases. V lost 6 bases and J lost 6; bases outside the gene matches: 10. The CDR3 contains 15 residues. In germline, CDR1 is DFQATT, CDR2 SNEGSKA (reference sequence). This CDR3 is CSARRLAGGSNEQFF. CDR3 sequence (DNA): TGCAGTGCCAGACGTCTAGCGGGAGGATCCAATGAGCAGTTCTTC.

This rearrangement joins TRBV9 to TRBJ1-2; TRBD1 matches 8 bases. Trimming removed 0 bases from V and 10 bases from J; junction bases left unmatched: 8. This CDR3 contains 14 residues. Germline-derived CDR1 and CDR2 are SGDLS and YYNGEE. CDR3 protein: CASSVAQGASSYTF. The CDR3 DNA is TGTGCCAGCAGCGTAGCCCAGGGGGCATCCTCCTACACCTTC.

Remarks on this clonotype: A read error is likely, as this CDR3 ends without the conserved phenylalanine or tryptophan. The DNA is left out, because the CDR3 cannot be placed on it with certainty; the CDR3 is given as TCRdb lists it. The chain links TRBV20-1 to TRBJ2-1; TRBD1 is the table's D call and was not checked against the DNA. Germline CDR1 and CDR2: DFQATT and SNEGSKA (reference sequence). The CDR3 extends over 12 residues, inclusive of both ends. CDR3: CSARVLGQGQSY.

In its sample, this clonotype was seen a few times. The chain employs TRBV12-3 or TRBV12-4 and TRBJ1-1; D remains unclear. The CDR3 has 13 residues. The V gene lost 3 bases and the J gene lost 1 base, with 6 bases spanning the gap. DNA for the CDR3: TGTGCCAGCAGTTTGATCGGGAACACTGAAGCTTTCTTT. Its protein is CASSLIGNTEAFF.

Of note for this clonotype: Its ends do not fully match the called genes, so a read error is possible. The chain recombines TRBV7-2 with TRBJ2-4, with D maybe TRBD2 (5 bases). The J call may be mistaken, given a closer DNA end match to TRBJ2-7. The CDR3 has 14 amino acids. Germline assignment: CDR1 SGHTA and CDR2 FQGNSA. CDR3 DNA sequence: TGTGCCAGCGGCTTACGGGGTCTTCGAGACGAGCAGTACTTC. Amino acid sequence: CASGLRGLRDEQYF.

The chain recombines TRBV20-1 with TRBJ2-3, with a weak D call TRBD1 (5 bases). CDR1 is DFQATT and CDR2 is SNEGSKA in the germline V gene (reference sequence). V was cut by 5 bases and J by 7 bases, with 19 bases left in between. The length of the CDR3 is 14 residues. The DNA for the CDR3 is TGCAGTGCTCTCGAAGGGTACAGGACCAATACGCAGTATTTT. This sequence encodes CSALEGYRTNTQYF.

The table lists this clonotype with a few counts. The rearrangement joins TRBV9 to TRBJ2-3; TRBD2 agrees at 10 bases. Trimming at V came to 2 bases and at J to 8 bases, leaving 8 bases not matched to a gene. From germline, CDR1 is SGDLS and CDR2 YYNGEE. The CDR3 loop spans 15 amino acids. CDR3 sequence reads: CASSVQREGSPTQYF. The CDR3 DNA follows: TGTGCCAGCAGCGTTCAGCGGGAGGGCTCCCCTACGCAGTATTTT.

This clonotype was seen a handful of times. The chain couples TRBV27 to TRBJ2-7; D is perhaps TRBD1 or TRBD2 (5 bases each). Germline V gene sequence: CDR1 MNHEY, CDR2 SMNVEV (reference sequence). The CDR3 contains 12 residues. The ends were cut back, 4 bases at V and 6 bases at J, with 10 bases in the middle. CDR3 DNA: TGTGCCAGCAGTTCCCTGAGGGGCGAGCAGTACTTC. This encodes CASSSLRGEQYF.

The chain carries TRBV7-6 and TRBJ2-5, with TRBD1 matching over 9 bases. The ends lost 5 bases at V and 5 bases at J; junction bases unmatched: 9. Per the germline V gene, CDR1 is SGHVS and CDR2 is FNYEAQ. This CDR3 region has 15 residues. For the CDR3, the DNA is TGTGCCAGCAGCCCACAGGGGGCCGGTGGGGAGACCCAGTACTTC. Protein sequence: CASSPQGAGGETQYF. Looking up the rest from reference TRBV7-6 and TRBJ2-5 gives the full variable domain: GAGVSQSPRYKVTKRGQDVALRCDPISGHVSLYWYRQALGQGPEFLTYFNYEAQQDKSGLPNDRFSAERPEGSISTLTIQRTEQRDSAMYRCASSPQGAGGETQYFGPGTRLLVL.

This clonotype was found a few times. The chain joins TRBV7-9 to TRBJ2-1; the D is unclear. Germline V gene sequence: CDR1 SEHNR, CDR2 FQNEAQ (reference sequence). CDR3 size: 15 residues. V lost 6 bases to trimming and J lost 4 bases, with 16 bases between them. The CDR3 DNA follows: TGTGCCAGCAGTGGTGCCCCCGACTTATACAATGAGCAGTTCTTC. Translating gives CASSGAPDLYNEQFF.

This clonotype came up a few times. CDR3 DNA sequence: TGTGCCAGCACCGTCATGGGGGGATTGACAGATACGCAGTATTTT. This gives the protein CASTVMGGLTDTQYF. The V gene is TRBV28, the J gene TRBJ2-3, with a tentative D call TRBD2 (6 bases). The CDR3 sequence is 15 residues long. Germline V gene data show CDR1 as MDHEN and CDR2 as SYDVKM. The V end was cut by 7 bases, the J end by 3 bases, with 17 bases between.

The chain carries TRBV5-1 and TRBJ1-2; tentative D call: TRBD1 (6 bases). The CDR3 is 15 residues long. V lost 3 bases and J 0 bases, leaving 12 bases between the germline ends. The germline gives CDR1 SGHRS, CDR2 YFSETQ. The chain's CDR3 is CASSSGQPTNYGYTF. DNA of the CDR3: TGCGCCAGCAGCTCCGGACAGCCTACTAACTATGGCTACACCTTC.

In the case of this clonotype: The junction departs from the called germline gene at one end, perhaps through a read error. The CDR3 DNA sequence: TGTGCCAGCAGCTTAGCCTCCCCAGATACGCAGTATTTT. Amino acids: CASSLASPDTQYF. The V call is TRBV5-1, the J call TRBJ2-3; D is ambiguous. CDR3 length: 13 residues. Germline CDR1 and CDR2: SGHRS and YFSETQ.

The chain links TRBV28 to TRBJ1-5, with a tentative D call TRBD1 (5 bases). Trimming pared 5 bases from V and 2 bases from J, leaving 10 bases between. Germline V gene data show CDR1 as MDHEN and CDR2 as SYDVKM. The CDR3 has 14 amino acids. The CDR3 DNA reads TGTGCCAGCAGTCGGGGGGACCGCAATCAGCCCCAGCATTTT. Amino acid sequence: CASSRGDRNQPQHF.

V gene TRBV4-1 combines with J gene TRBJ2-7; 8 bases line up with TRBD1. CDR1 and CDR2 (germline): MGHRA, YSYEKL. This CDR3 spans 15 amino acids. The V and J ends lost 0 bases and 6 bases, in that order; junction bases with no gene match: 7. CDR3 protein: CASSQERGRGREQYF. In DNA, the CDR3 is TGCGCCAGCAGCCAAGAGAGGGGCAGGGGGCGCGAGCAGTACTTC.

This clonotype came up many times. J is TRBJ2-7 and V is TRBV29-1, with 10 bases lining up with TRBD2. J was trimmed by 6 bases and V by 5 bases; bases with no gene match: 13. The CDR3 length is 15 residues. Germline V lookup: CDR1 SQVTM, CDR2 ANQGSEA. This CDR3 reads CSVMVPSGSMGEQYF. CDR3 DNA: TGCAGCGTTATGGTCCCTAGCGGGAGTATGGGCGAGCAGTACTTC.

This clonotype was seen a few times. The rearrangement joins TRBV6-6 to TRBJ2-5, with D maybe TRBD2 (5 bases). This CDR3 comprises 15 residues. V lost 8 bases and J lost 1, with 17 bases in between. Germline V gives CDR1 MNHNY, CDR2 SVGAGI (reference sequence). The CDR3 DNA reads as TGTGCCAGCGCGCGGGCCGATGCCTCCCAAGAGACCCAGTACTTC. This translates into CASARADASQETQYF.

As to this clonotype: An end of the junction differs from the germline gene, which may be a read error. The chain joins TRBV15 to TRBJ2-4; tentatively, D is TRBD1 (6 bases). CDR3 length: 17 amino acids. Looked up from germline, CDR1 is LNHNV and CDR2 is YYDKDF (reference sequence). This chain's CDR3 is CATSRVEGQIAKNIRYF. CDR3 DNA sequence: TGTGCCACCAGCAGAGTAGAGGGACAAATAGCCAAAAACATTCGGTACTTC.

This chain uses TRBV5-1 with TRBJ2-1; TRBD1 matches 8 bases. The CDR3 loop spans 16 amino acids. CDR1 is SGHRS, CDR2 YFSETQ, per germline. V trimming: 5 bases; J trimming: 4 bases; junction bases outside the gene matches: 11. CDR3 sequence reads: CASRFATGTGYNEQFF. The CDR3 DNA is TGCGCCAGCAGATTTGCGACCGGGACAGGTTACAATGAGCAGTTCTTC. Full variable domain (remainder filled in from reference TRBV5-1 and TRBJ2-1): KAGVTQTPRYLIKTRGQQVTLSCSPISGHRSVSWYQQTPGQGLQFLFEYFSETQRNKGNFPGRFSGRQFSNSRSEMNVSTLELGDSALYLCASRFATGTGYNEQFFGPGTRLTVL.

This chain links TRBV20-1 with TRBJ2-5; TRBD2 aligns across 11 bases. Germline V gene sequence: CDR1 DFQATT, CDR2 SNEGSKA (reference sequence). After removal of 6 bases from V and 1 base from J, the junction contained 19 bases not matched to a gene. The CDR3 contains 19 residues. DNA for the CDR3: TGCAGTGCCCGAAGGTTGGTAGCGGGAGGGGGGGTAGGCCAAGAGACCCAGTACTTC. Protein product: CSARRLVAGGGVGQETQYF.

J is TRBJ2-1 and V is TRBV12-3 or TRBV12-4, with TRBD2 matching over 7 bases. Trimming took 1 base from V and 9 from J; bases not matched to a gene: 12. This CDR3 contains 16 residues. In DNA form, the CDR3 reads TGTGCCAGCAGTTTAGTGGTCTCTACTAGCGTACGTGAGCAGTTCTTC. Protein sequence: CASSLVVSTSVREQFF.

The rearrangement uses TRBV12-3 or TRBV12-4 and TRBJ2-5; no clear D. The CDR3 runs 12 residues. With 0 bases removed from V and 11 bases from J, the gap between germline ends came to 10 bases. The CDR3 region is CASSLALHEQYF. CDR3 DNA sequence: TGTGCCAGCAGTTTAGCCTTGCATGAGCAGTACTTC.

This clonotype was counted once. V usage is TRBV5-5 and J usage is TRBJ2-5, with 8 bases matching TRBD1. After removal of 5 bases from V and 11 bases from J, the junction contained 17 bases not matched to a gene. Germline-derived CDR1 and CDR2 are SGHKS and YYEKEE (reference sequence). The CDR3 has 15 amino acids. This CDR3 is CASRSLQGVGNEQYF. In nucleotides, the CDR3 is TGTGCCAGCAGGTCGCTACAGGGGGTGGGCAATGAGCAGTACTTC.

In DNA form, the CDR3 reads TGCAGTGCCCACCGGCAGGGCGAGCAGTACTTC. Its translation is CSAHRQGEQYF. V gene TRBV20-1 combines with J gene TRBJ2-7; D perhaps matches TRBD1 (5 bases). This CDR3 has 11 residues. CDR1 and CDR2 (germline): DFQATT, SNEGSKA (reference sequence). V was pared by 6 bases and J by 6 bases, with 12 bases between.

DNA for the CDR3: TGCAGCGTTAGGATCGCAGGACAGTACAATGAGCAGTTCTTC. It specifies CSVRIAGQYNEQFF. This chain joins TRBV29-1 and TRBJ2-1, with D possibly TRBD1 on 6 matching bases. Trimming left V 5 bases short and J 4 bases short, with 15 bases between. Germline loops: CDR1 SQVTM, CDR2 ANQGSEA. This CDR3 region has 14 residues.